This paragraph reports one T cell receptor beta chain. The record originates from a study of blood T cell repertoires in COVID-19. Study-wide background: COVID-19 samples, acute and convalescent, were from the United States, Italy and Spain. PBMCs, B-cell-depleted T cells, or T cells provided the cDNA or gDNA that made up the material.

The V and J ends lost 5 bases and 8 bases, in that order; junction bases with no gene match: 12. CDR1 is SNHLY, CDR2 FYNNEI, per germline. This CDR3 contains 15 residues. Original processing notes: How many nucleated cells were present was estimated from reference gene primer amplification. Method: immunoSEQ multiplex PCR; TCRdb's copy keeps in-frame clones and lacks some. From that table come the V and J calls and clone size; the DNA was used to work out D and trimming. The table lists 60,000 to 75,000 clones, roughly 85% of them singletons. Material for sequencing was peripheral blood. The sequence was obtained from a human donor in a cohort sampled during active COVID-19. J is TRBJ2-3 and V is TRBV2; TRBD1 aligns across 8 bases. This CDR3 is CASSQLNSQGVTQYF. DNA of the CDR3: TGTGCCAGCAGTCAACTTAATTCACAGGGGGTTACGCAGTATTTT.